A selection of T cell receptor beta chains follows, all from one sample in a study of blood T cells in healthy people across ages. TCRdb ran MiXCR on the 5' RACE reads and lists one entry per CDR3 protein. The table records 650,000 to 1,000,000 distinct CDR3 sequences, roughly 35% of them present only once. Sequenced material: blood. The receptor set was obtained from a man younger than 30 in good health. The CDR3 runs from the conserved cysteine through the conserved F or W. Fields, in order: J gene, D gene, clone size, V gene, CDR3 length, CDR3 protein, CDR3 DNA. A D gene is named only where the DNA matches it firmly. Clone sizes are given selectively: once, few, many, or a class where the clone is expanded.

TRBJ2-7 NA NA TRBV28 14 CASSDQGSSYEQYF TGTGCCAGCAGTGACCAGGGGTCCTCCTACGAGCAGTACTTC
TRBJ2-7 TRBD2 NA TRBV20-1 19 CSARGPGTSGPPSSYEQYF TGCAGTGCTAGAGGCCCTGGGACTAGCGGGCCCCCCAGCTCCTACGAGCAGTACTTC
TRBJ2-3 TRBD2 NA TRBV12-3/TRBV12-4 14 CASSASGGIYTQYF TGTGCCAGCAGTGCTAGCGGGGGTATTTATACGCAGTATTTT
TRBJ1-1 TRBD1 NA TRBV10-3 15 CAISESTGRGTEAFF TGTGCCATCAGTGAGTCGACAGGGAGGGGCACTGAAGCTTTCTTT
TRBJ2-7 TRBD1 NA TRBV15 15 CATSTDRGPPYEQYF TGTGCCACCAGCACAGACAGGGGGCCCCCCTACGAGCAGTACTTC
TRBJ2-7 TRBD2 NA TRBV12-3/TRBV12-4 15 CASSLISGGAYEQYF TGTGCCAGCAGTTTAATTAGCGGGGGGGCCTATGAGCAGTACTTC
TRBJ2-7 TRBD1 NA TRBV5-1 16 CASSLGGTGDSYEQYF TGCGCCAGCAGCTTGGGGGGGACAGGGGACTCCTACGAGCAGTACTTC
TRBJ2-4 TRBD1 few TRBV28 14 CATLDRGAKNIQYF TGTGCCACCCTCGACAGGGGAGCCAAAAACATTCAGTACTTC
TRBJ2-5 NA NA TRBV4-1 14 CASSPGAITGTQYF TGCGCCAGCAGTCCAGGAGCGATTACTGGGACCCAGTACTTC
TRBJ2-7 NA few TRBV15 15 CATSRDGVPGDEQYF TGTGCCACCAGCAGAGATGGGGTACCAGGAGACGAGCAGTACTTC
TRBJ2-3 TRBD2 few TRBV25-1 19 CASSEYRTSVSSSTDTQYF TGTGCCAGCAGTGAATACAGGACTAGCGTATCCTCTAGCACAGATACGCAGTATTTT
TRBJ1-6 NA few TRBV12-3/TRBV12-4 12 CASSTGSRPLHF TGTGCCAGCAGTACAGGGTCTCGACCCCTCCACTTT
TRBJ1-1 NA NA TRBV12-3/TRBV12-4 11 CASSLASEAFF TGTGCCAGCAGTTTAGCGTCTGAAGCTTTCTTT
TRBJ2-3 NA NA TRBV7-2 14 CASSLARFRDTQYF TGTGCCAGCAGCTTAGCGCGGTTCCGGGATACGCAGTATTTT
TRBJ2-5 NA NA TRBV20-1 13 CSSLGGLVETQYF TGCAGTTCCCTGGGGGGGCTGGTGGAGACCCAGTACTTC
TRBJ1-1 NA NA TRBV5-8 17 CASSLVGGALRSTEAFF TGTGCCAGCAGCTTGGTAGGGGGGGCCTTACGTTCCACTGAAGCTTTCTTT
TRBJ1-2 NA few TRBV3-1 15 CASSPDLGQYYGYTF TGTGCCAGCAGCCCGGACCTGGGGCAATACTATGGCTACACCTTC
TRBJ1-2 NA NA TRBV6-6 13 CASRTDEPYGYTF TGTGCCAGCAGGACCGATGAACCCTATGGCTACACCTTC
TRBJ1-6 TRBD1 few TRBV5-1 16 CASSSGQGEANSPLHF TGCGCCAGCAGCTCCGGACAGGGTGAAGCCAATTCACCCCTCCACTTT
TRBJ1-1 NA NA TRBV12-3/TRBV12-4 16 CSSTPTGLGMNTEAFF TGTTCCAGCACCCCCACGGGACTAGGAATGAACACTGAAGCTTTCTTT
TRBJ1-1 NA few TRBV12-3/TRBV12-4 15 CASSLEVGENTEAFF TGTGCCAGCAGTTTAGAGGTGGGGGAGAACACTGAAGCTTTCTTT
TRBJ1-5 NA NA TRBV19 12 CASSILGQPQHF TGTGCCAGTAGTATATTGGGACAGCCCCAGCATTTT
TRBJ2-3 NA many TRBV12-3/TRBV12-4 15 CASSFRAGRPSTQYF TGTGCCAGCAGTTTTAGGGCGGGGCGTCCCTCTACGCAGTATTTT
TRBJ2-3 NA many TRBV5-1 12 CASSPNSDTQYF TGCGCCAGCAGCCCGAACTCTGATACGCAGTATTTT
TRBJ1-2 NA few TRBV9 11 CASRRGLGYTF TGTGCCAGCAGAAGGGGCCTTGGCTACACCTTC
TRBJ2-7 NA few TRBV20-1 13 CSARSGSYNEQYF TGCAGTGCTAGAAGTGGCTCCTACAATGAGCAGTACTTC
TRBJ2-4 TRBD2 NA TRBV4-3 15 CASSQDEVAGNIQYF TGCGCCAGCAGCCAAGATGAGGTAGCGGGAAACATTCAGTACTTC
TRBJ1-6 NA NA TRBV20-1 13 CSAREGRNSPLHF TGCAGTGCTAGAGAGGGGAGGAATTCACCCCTCCACTTT
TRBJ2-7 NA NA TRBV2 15 CASRKRGGQYNEQYF TGTGCCAGCAGGAAGAGGGGGGGCCAATACAATGAGCAGTACTTC
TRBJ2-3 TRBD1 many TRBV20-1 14 CSARTDRATDTQYF TGCAGTGCTAGAACTGACAGGGCAACAGATACGCAGTATTTT
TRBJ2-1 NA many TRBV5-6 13 CASSPFGFDEQFF TGTGCCAGCAGCCCCTTTGGTTTCGATGAGCAGTTCTTC
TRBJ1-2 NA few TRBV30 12 CAWRRTVPGSTF TGTGCCTGGCGGCGGACAGTACCCGGCTCCACCTTC
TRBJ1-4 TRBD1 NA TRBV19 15 CASRTPGQGDEKLFF TGTGCCAGTAGGACCCCGGGACAGGGTGACGAAAAACTGTTTTTT
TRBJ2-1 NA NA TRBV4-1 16 CASSQGREQSHNEQFF TGCGCCAGCAGCCAAGGACGGGAACAGTCCCACAATGAGCAGTTCTTC
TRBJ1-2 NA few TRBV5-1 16 CASSLAGLQVNYGYTF TGCGCCAGCAGCTTGGCCGGACTGCAGGTCAACTATGGCTACACCTTC
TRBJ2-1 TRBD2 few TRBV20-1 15 CSAVPLAGGVNEQFF TGCAGTGCTGTCCCACTAGCGGGGGGTGTCAATGAGCAGTTCTTC
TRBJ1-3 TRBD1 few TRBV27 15 CASSLEGASGNTIYF TGTGCCAGCAGTTTAGAGGGGGCGAGTGGAAACACCATATATTTT
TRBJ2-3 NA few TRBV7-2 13 CASSPPPPVGGYF TGTGCCAGCAGCCCACCTCCACCAGTTGGGGGGTATTTT
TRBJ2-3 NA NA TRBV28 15 CASRDVAWSGDTQYF TGTGCCAGCAGAGACGTAGCGTGGAGCGGGGATACGCAGTATTTT
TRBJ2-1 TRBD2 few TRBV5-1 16 CASSWVTSGLSNEQFF TGCGCCAGCAGCTGGGTGACTAGCGGTTTATCCAATGAGCAGTTCTTC
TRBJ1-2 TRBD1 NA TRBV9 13 CASTARQGHGYTF TGTGCCAGCACCGCGCGACAGGGGCATGGCTACACCTTC
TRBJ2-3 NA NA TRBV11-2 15 CASSLMWGSTDTQYF TGTGCCAGCAGCTTAATGTGGGGCTCCACAGATACGCAGTATTTT
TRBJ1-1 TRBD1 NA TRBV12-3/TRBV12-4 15 CASSSSGTGMGGAFF TGTGCCAGCAGTTCCTCCGGGACAGGGATGGGGGGAGCTTTCTTT
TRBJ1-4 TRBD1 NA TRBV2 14 CVSSQDRDSEKLFF TGTGTCAGCAGCCAAGACAGGGATAGTGAAAAACTGTTTTTT
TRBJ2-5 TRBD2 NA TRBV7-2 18 CASSSGLAGGPSRETQYF TGTGCCAGCAGCTCGGGACTAGCGGGAGGGCCCAGTAGAGAGACCCAGTACTTC
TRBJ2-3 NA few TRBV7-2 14 CASSPMTGTDTQYF TGTGCCAGCAGCCCGATGACAGGCACAGATACGCAGTATTTT
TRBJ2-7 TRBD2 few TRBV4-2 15 CASSHGRAGAYEQYF TGTGCCAGCAGCCACGGACGAGCGGGGGCCTACGAGCAGTACTTC
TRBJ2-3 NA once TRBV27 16 CASSSLGGSPTDTQYF TGTGCCAGCAGTTCCCTTGGCGGGTCCCCCACAGATACGCAGTATTTT
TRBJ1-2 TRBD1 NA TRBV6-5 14 CASSPPGQLYGYTF TGTGCCAGCAGCCCTCCGGGACAGCTCTATGGCTACACCTTC
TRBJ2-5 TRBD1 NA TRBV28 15 CASSSRDRNLLEQYF TGTGCCAGCAGTTCCCGGGACAGAAATCTCCTGGAGCAGTACTTC
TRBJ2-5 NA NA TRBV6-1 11 CAGSRLNEQYF TGTGCCGGCAGCCGACTCAATGAGCAGTACTTC
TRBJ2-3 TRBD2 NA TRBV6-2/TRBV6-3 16 CASSLRGGGALNTQYF TGTGCCAGCAGTCTCCGTGGCGGGGGGGCCTTAAATACGCAGTATTTT